The T cell receptor (beta chain) under discussion was sequenced for a study of shared clonotypes between healthy human individuals. Study observations and caveats: In contrast to clonotypes shared by all four donors, non-shared clonotypes had lower generation probabilities.

A word on this clone: The target antigen is unknown.

This CDR3 is 15 amino acids long. Losses at the gene ends were 4 bases for V and 3 bases for J; bases not matched to a gene: 5. CDR1 is SGHRS and CDR2 is YFSETQ in the germline V gene. Some clones are missing from TCRdb's copy, which holds only in-frame ones; the method was immunoSEQ multiplex PCR. The repertoire holds about 2.5 million clones, with around 90% as singletons. The V call is TRBV5-1, the J call TRBJ1-1; TRBD1 matches at 11 bases. Sequenced material: naive CD4+ T cells from PBMCs. As to subset: CD45RA+ positively selected. The source is a man aged 18 to 29 in good health. Some clones in this sample may be carry-over from other donors' samples. The CDR3 is CASSAWTGGDTEAFF. CDR3 bases: TGCGCCAGCAGCGCCTGGACAGGGGGCGACACTGAAGCTTTCTTT.